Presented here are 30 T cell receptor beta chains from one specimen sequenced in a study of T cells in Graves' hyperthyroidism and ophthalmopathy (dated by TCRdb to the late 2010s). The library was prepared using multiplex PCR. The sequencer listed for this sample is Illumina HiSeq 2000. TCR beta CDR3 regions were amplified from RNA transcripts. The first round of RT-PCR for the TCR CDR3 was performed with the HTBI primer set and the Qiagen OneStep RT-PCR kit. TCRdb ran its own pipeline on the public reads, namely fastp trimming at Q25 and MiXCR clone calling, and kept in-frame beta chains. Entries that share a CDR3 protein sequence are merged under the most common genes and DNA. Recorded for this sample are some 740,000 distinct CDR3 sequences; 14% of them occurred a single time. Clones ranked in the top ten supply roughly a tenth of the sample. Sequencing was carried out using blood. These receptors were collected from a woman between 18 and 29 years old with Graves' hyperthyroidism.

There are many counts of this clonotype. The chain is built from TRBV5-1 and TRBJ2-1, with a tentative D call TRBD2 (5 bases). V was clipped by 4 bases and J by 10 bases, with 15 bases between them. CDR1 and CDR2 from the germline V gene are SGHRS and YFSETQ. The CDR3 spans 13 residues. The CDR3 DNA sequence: TGCGCCAGCAGCGCCGGTCTCTCGGGGGAGCAGTTCTTC. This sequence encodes CASSAGLSGEQFF.

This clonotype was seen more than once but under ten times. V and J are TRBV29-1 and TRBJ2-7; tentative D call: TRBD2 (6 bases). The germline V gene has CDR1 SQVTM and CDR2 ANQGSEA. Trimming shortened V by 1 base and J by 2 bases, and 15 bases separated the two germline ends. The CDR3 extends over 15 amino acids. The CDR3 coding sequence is TGCAGCGTTGAAGGAAGAGGGACTTCTGCCTACGAGCAGTACTTC. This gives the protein CSVEGRGTSAYEQYF.

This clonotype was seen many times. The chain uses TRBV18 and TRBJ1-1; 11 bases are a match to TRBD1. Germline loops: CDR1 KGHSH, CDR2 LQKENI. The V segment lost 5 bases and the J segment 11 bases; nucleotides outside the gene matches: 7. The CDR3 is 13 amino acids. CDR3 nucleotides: TGTGCCAGCTCAGCGGACAGGGGGCTGAGTGCTTTCTTT. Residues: CASSADRGLSAFF.

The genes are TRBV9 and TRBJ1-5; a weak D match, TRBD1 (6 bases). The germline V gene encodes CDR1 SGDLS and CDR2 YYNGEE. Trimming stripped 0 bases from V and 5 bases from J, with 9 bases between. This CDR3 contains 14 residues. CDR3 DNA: TGTGCCAGCAGCGTAGGGGACAACTATCAGCCCCAGCATTTT. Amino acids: CASSVGDNYQPQHF.

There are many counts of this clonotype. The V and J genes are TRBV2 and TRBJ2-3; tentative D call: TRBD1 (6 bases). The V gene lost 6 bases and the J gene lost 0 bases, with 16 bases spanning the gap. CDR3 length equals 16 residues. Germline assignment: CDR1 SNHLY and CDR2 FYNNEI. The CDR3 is CASSIGTTTSTDTQYF. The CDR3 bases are TGTGCCAGCAGCATTGGGACAACCACTAGCACAGATACGCAGTATTTT.

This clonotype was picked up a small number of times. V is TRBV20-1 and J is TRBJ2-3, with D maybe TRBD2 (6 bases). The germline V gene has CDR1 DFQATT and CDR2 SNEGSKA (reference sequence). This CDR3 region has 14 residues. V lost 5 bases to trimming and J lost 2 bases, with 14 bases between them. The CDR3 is CSARKRLDTDTQYF. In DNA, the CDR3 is TGCAGTGCTCGTAAGAGACTAGACACAGATACGCAGTATTTT.

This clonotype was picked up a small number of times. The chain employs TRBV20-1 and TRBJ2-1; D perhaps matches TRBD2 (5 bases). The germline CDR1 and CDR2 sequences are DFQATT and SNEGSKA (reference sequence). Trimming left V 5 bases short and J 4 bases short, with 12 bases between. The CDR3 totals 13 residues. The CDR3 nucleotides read TGCAGTGCTCGTAGAGGGCTGTACAATGAGCAGTTCTTC. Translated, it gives CSARRGLYNEQFF.

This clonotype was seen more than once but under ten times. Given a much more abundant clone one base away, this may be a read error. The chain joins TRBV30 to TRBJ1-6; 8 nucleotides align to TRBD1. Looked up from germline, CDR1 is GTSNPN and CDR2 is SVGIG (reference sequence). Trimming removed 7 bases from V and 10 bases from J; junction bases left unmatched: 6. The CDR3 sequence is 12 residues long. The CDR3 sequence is CAYKTGGSPLHF. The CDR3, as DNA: TGTGCCTACAAAACAGGGGGATCACCCCTCCACTTT. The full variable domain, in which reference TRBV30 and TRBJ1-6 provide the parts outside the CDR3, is SQTIHQWPATLVQPVGSPLSLECTVEGTSNPNLYWYRQAAGRGLQLLFYSVGIGQISSEVPQNLSASRPQDRQFILSSKKLLLSDSGFYLCAYKTGGSPLHFGNGTRLTVT.

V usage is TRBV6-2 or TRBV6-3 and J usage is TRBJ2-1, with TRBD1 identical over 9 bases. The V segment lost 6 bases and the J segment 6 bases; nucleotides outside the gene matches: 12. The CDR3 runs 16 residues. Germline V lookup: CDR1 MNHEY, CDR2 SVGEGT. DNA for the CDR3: TGTGCCAGCAGCGACCCGGGACAGGGAACCCCCAATGAGCAGTTCTTC. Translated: CASSDPGQGTPNEQFF.

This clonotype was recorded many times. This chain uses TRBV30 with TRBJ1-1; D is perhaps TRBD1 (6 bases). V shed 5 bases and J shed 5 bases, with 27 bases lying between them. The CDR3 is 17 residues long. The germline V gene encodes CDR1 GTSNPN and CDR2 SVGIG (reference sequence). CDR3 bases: TGTGCCTGGTGGGGAAAGAGAACAGGGCGGGGAGGGACTGAAGCTTTCTTT. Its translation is CAWWGKRTGRGGTEAFF.

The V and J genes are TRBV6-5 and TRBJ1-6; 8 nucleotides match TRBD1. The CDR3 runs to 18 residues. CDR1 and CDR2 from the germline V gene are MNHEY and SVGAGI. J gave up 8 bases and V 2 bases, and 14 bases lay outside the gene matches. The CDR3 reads CASSYLETGTGYDSPLHF. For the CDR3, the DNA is TGTGCCAGCAGTTACCTAGAAACCGGGACAGGATATGATTCACCCCTCCACTTT.

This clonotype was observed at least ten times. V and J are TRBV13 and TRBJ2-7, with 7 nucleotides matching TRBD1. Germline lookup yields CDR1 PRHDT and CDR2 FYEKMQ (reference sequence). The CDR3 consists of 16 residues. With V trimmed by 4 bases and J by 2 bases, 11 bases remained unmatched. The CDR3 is CASSSRQGPVPYEQYF. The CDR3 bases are TGTGCCAGCAGCTCAAGACAGGGCCCCGTCCCCTACGAGCAGTACTTC. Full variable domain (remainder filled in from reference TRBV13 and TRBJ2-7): AAGVIQSPRHLIKEKRETATLKCYPIPRHDTVYWYQQGPGQDPQFLISFYEKMQSDKGSIPDRFSAQQFSDYHSELNMSSLELGDSALYFCASSSRQGPVPYEQYFGPGTRLTVT.

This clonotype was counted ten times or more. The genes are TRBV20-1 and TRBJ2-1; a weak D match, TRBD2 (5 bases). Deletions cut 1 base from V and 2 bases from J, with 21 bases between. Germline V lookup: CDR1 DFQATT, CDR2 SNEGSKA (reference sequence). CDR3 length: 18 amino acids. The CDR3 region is CSARGRGGGVPTYNEQFF. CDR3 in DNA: TGCAGTGCTAGAGGACGTGGAGGTGGCGTGCCTACCTACAATGAGCAGTTCTTC.

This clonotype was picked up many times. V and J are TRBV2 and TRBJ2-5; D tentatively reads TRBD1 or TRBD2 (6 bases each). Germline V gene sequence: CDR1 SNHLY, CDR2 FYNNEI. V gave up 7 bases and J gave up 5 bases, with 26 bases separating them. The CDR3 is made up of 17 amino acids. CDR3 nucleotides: TGTGCCAGCATGAGGGGAGCGGTGAGGGGGGCCGAGGAGACCCAGTACTTC. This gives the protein CASMRGAVRGAEETQYF.

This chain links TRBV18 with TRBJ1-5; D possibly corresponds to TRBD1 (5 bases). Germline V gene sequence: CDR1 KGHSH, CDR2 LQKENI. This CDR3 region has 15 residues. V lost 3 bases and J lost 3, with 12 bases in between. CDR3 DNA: TGTGCCAGCTCACCGGCGGGACGAGTCAATCAGCCCCAGCATTTT. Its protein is CASSPAGRVNQPQHF.

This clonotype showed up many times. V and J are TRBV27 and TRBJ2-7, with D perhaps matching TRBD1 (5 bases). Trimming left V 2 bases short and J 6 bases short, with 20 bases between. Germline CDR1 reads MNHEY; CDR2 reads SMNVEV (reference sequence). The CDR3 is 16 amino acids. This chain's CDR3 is CASSLLGVAGYAEQYF. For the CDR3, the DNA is TGTGCCAGCAGTTTACTAGGGGTGGCAGGGTACGCCGAGCAGTACTTC.

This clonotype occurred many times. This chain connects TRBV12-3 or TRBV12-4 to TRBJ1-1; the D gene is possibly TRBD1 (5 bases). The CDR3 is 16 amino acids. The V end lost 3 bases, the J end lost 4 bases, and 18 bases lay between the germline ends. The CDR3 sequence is CASSFFSGGAVTEAFF. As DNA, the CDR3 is TGTGCCAGCAGTTTCTTCAGTGGGGGTGCCGTCACTGAAGCTTTCTTT.

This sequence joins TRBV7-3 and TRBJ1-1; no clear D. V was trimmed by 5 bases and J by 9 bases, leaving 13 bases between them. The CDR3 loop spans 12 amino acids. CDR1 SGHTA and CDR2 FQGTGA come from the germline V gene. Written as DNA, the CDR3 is TGTGCCAGCAGCCTTCCGGGCTCGCAAGCTTTCTTT. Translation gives CASSLPGSQAFF. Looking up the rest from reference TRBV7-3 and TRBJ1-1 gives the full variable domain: GAGVSQTPSNKVTEKGKYVELRCDPISGHTALYWYRQSLGQGPEFLIYFQGTGAADDSGLPNDRFFAVRPEGSVSTLKIQRTERGDSAVYLCASSLPGSQAFFGQGTRLTVV.

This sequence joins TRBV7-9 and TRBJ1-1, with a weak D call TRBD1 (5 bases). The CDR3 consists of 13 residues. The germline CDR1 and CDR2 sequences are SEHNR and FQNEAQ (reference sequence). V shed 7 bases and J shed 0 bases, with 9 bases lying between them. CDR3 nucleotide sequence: TGTGCCAGCACCATGACAGTGAACACTGAAGCTTTCTTT. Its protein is CASTMTVNTEAFF. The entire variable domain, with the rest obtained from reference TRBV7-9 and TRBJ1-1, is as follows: DTGVSQNPRHKITKRGQNVTFRCDPISEHNRLYWYRQTLGQGPEFLTYFQNEAQLEKSRLLSDRFSAERPKGSFSTLEIQRTEQGDSAMYLCASTMTVNTEAFFGQGTRLTVV.

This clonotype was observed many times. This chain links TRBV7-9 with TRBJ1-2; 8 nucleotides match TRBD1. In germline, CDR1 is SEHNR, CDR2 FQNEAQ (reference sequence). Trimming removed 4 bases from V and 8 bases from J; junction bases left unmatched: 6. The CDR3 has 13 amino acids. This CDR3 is CASSSTGGRGYTF. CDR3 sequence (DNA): TGTGCCAGCAGCTCTACAGGGGGTCGGGGCTACACCTTC.

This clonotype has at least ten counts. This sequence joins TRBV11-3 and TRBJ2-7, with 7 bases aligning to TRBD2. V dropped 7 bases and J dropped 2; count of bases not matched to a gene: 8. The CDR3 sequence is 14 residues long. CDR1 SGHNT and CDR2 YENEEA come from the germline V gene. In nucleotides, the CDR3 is TGTGCCAGCACCCTTGGGGGGGTCACCTACGAGCAGTACTTC. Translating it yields CASTLGGVTYEQYF.

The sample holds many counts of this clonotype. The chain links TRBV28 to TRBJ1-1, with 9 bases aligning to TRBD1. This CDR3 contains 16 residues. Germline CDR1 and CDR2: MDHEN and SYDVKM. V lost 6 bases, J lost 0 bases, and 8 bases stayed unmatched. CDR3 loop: CASRRGQGGMNTEAFF. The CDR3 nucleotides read TGTGCCAGCAGGAGGGGACAGGGTGGAATGAACACTGAAGCTTTCTTT.

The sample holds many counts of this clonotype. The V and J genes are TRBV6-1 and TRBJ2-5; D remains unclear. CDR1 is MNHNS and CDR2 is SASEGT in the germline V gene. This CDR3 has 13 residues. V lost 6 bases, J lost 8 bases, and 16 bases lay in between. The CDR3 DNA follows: TGTGCCAGCAGAATCGCAACCTGGAGCACCCAGTACTTC. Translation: CASRIATWSTQYF.

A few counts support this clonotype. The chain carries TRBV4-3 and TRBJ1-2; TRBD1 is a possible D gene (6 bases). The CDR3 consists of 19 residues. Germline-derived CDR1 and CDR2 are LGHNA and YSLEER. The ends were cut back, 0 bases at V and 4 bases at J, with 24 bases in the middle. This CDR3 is CASSQDGARGTLSSYGYTF. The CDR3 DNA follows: TGCGCCAGCAGCCAAGATGGAGCCAGGGGCACCCTCAGTAGCTATGGCTACACCTTC.

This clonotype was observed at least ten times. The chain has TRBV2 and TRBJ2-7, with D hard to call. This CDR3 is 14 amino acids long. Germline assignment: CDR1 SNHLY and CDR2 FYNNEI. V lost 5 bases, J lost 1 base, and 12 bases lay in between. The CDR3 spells CASSMSSLSYEQYF. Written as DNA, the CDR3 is TGTGCCAGCAGTATGAGCTCACTATCCTACGAGCAGTACTTC.

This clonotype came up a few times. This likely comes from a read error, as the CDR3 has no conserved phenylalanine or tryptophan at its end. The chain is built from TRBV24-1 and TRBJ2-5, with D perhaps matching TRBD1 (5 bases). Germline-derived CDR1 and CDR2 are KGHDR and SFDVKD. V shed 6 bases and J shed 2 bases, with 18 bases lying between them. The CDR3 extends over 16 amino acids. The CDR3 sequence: CATSREPAGPQETQYL. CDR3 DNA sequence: TGTGCCACCAGTCGTGAACCGGCAGGGCCTCAAGAGACCCAGTACCTC.

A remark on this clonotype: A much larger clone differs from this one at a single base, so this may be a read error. DNA for the CDR3: TGTGCCAGCTCACCACCGTCTGGGTTTGGAGAGACCCAGTTCTTC. Translating gives CASSPPSGFGETQFF. This chain joins TRBV18 and TRBJ2-5, with D uncertain. The J call may not be correct, given that the DNA end is closer to TRBJ2-1. CDR1 is KGHSH, CDR2 LQKENI, per germline. This CDR3 has 15 amino acids.

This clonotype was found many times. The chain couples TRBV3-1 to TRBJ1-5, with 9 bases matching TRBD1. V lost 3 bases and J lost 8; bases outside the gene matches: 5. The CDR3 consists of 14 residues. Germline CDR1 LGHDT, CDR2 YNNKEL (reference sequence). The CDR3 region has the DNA TGTGCCAGCAGCCAGGGACAGGGTATTAAGCCCCAGCATTTT. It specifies CASSQGQGIKPQHF.

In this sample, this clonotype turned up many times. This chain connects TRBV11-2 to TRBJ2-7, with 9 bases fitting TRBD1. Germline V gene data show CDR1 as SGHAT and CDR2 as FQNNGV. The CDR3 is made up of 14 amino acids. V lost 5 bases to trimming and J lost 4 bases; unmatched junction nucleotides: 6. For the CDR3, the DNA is TGTGCCAGCAGCCCGACAGGGGGTACATACGAGCAGTACTTC. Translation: CASSPTGGTYEQYF.

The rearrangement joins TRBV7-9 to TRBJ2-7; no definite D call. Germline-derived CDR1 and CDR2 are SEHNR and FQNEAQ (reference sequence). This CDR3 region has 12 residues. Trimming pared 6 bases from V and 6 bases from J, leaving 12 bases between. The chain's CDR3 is CASSFGESEQYF. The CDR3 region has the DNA TGTGCCAGCAGTTTTGGTGAGAGCGAGCAGTACTTC.